The sequence of this TCR beta chain was determined in a study of cytomegalovirus exposure and HLA in healthy donors. Study at large: The early release's HLA-typed donors yielded some 85 million unique TCRs.

Trimming took 2 bases from V and 1 from J; bases not matched to a gene: 3. The CDR3 runs 16 residues. CDR1 and CDR2 from the germline V gene are KGHSY and FQNENV. Every donor was a healthy person donating bone marrow. Only one count was recorded for this clone. What it recognizes is unknown. 13 Jbeta primers and 60 Vbeta primers were used for the PCR. The repertoire was sequenced with immunoSEQ multiplex PCR; TCRdb's copy has only in-frame clones and lacks some. This table holds about 140,000 clones, approximately 62% found once. Whole-study results and caveats: As a later analysis showed, several of the most significant clusters appeared to be linked to common viral pathogens.

The sequencing sample was made of PBMCs. This clonotype was sampled from a human donor in good health. V usage is TRBV16 and J usage is TRBJ1-5; TRBD1 matches at 9 bases. Here the CDR3 DNA reads TGTGCCAGCAGCCAAGCGGGGACAGGGAGCAATCAGCCCCAGCATTTT. This gives the protein CASSQAGTGSNQPQHF.